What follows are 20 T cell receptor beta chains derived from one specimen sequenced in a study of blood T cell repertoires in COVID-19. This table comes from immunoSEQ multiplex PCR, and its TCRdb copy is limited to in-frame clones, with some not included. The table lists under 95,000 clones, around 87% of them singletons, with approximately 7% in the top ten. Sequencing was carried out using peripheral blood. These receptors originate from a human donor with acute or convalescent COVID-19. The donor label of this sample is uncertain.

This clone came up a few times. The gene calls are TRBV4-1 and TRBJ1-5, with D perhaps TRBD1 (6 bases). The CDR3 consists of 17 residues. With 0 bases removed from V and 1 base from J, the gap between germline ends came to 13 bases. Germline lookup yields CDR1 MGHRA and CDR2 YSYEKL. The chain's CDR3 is CASSQDSAGVSNQPQHF. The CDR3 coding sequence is TGCGCCAGCAGCCAAGATTCGGCAGGGGTAAGCAATCAGCCCCAGCATTTT.

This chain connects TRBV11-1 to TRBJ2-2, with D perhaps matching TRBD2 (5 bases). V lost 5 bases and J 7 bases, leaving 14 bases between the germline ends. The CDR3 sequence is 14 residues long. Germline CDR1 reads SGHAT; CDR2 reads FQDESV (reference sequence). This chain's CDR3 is CASSTRRAGGELFF. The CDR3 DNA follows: TGTGCCAGCAGCACTCGGCGGGCCGGCGGGGAGCTGTTTTTT.

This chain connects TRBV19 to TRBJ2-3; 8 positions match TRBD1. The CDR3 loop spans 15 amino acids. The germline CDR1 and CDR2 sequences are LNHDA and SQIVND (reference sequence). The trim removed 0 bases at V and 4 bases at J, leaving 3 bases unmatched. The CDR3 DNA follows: TGTGCCAGTAGTATAGAAGCACAGGGGGCAGATACGCAGTATTTT. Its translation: CASSIEAQGADTQYF. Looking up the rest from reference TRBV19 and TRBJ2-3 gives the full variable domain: DGGITQSPKYLFRKEGQNVTLSCEQNLNHDAMYWYRQDPGQGLRLIYYSQIVNDFQKGDIAEGYSVSREKKESFPLTVTSAQKNPTAFYLCASSIEAQGADTQYFGPGTRLTVL.

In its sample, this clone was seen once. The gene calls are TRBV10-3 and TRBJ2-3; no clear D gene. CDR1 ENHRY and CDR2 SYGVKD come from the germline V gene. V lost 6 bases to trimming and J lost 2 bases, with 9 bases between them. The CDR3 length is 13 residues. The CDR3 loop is CAISRVDTDTQYF. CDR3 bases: TGTGCCATCAGCCGGGTTGACACAGATACGCAGTATTTT.

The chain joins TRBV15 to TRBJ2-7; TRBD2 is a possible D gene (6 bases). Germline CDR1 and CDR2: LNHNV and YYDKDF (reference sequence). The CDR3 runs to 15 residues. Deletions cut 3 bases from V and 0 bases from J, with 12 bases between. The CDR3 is CATSRPGTGSYEQYF. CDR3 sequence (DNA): TGTGCCACCAGCAGGCCCGGGACTGGCTCCTACGAGCAGTACTTC.

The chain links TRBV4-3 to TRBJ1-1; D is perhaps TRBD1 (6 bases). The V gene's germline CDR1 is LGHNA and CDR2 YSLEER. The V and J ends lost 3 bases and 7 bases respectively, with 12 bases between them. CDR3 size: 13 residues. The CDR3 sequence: CASSQRTVYEAFF. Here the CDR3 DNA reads TGCGCCAGCAGCCAGAGGACAGTCTATGAAGCTTTCTTT.

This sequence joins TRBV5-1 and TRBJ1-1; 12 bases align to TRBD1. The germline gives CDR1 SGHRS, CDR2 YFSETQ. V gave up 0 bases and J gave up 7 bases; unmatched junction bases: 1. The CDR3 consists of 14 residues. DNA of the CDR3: TGCGCCAGCAGCTTGGGGGACAGGGGGCTTGAAGCTTTCTTT. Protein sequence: CASSLGDRGLEAFF.

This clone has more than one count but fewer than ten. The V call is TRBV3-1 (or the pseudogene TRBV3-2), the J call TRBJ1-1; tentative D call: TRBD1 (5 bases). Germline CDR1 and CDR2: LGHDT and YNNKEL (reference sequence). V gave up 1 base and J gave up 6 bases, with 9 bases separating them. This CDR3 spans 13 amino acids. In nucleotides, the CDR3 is TGTGCCAGCAGCCAAGGACAGCTGCCTGAAGCTTTCTTT. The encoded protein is CASSQGQLPEAFF.

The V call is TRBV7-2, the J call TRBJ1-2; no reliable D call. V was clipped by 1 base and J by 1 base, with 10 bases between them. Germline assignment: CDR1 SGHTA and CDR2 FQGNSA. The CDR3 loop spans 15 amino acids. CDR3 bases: TGTGCCAGCAGCTTAGAGTCTCGGAGTAACTATGGCTACACCTTC. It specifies CASSLESRSNYGYTF.

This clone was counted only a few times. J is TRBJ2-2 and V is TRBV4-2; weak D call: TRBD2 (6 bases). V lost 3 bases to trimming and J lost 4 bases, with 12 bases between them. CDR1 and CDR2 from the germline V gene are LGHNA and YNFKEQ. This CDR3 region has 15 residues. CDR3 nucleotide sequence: TGTGCCAGCAGCCAGGAGGGGAATCCCACCGGGGAGCTGTTTTTT. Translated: CASSQEGNPTGELFF.

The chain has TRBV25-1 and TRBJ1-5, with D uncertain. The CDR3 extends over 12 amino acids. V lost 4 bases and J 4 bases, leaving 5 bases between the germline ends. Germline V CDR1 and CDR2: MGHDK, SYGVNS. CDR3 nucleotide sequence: TGTGCCAGCAGTGCTCCGAATCAGCCCCAGCATTTT. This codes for CASSAPNQPQHF.

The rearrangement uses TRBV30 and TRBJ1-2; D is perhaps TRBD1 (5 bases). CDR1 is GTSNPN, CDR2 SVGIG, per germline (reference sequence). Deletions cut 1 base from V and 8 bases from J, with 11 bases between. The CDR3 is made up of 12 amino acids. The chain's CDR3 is CAWSGDGQGYTF. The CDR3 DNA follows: TGTGCCTGGAGTGGCGACGGACAAGGCTACACCTTC.

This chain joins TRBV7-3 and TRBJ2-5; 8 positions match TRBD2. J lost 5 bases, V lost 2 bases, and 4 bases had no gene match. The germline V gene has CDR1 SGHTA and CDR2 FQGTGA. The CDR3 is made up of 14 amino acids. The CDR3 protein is CASSLSGGRETQYF. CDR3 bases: TGTGCCAGCAGCTTATCGGGGGGGCGTGAGACCCAGTACTTC.

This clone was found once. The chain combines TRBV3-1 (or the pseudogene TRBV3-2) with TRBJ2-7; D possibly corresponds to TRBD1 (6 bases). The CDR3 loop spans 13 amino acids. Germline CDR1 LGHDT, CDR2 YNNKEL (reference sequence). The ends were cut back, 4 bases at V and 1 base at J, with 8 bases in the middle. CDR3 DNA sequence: TGTGCCAGCAGCCCGGACAGTTCCTACGAGCAGTACTTC. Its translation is CASSPDSSYEQYF.

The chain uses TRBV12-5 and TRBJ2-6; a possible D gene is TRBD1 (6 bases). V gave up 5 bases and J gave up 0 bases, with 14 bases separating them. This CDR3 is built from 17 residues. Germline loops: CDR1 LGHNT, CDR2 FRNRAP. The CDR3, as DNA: TGTGCTAGTGGTCCAGGGGTCCCGAGCTCTGGGGCCAACGTCCTGACTTTC. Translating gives CASGPGVPSSGANVLTF.

CDR3 sequence reads: CASSLGGRGKGDGYTF. In DNA form, the CDR3 reads TGTGCCAGCAGTTTAGGGGGGCGGGGGAAGGGGGATGGCTACACCTTC. J is TRBJ1-2 and V is TRBV27, with D possibly matching TRBD1 (6 bases). Trimming shortened V by 2 bases and J by 6 bases, and 19 bases separated the two germline ends. In germline, CDR1 is MNHEY, CDR2 SMNVEV (reference sequence). This CDR3 region has 16 residues.

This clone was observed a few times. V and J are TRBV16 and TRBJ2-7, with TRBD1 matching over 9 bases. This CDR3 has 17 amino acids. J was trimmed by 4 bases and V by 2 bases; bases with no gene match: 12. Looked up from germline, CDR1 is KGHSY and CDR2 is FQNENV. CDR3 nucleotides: TGTGCCAGCAGCCAACAGAGACCGGGACAGGGAGGTTACGAGCAGTACTTC. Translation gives CASSQQRPGQGGYEQYF.

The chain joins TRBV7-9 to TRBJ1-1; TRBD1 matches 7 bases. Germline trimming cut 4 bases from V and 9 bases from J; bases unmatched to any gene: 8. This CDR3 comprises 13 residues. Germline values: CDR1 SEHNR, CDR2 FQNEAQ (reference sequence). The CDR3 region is CASSYGQAAQAFF. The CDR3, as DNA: TGTGCCAGCAGCTATGGACAGGCTGCTCAAGCTTTCTTT.

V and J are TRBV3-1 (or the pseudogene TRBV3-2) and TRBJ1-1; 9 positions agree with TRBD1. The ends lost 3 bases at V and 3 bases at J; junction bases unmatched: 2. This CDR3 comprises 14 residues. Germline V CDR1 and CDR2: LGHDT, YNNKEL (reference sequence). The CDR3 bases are TGTGCCAGCAGCCAGGGACAGGGATACACTGAAGCTTTCTTT. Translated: CASSQGQGYTEAFF.

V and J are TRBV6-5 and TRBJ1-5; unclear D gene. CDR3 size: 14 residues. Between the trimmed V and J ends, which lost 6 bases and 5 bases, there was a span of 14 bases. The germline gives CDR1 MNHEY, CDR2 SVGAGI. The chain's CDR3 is CASRKPYQDQPQHF. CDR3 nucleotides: TGTGCCAGCAGAAAGCCTTACCAGGATCAGCCCCAGCATTTT.